This entry lists 23 T cell receptor beta chains sequenced from one sample in a study of vaccination effects on CD4 cells after COVID-19. Their recognized antigens are unknown. Sequencing was preceded by expansion of antigen-specific CD4+ T cells with viral peptide pools in the ViraFEST assay. Subsequent to about 10 days of culture, CD4+ T cells were isolated. Recipients of the vaccine had no prior SARS-CoV-2 infection and negative nucleocapsid antibodies. Measured with immunoSEQ multiplex PCR; TCRdb has only the in-frame clones, and not every one. The profile shows 40,000 to 50,000 clones, 70% of them singletons. The material sequenced was CD4+ T cells from PBMCs cultured with HCoV-OC43 spike peptides, taken before COVID-19 vaccination. Subset specified: HCoV-OC43 spike overlapping peptide pool stimulation. These receptors were taken from a human donor who received a COVID-19 vaccine.

The chain uses TRBV28 and TRBJ1-1; 7 bases fit TRBD1. This CDR3 contains 16 residues. V lost 4 bases to trimming and J lost 0 bases; unmatched junction nucleotides: 8. Germline CDR1 and CDR2: MDHEN and SYDVKM. The CDR3: CASSSTTGLMNTEAFF. Written as DNA, the CDR3 is TGTGCCAGCAGTTCCACGACAGGGCTCATGAACACTGAAGCTTTCTTT.

This clone was recorded once. The chain uses TRBV18 and TRBJ2-1; D could derive from TRBD1 or TRBD2 (5 bases each). Germline V lookup: CDR1 KGHSH, CDR2 LQKENI. The CDR3 is 17 amino acids. Trimming pared 6 bases from V and 0 bases from J, leaving 18 bases between. CDR3 in DNA: TGTGCCAGCTCGCCTACCGGGACGGTAAGCTCCTACAATGAGCAGTTCTTC. Translated: CASSPTGTVSSYNEQFF.

The chain recombines TRBV2 with TRBJ1-2; possibly TRBD1 for D (5 bases). Germline CDR1 and CDR2: SNHLY and FYNNEI. The CDR3 runs 13 residues. Between the trimmed V and J ends, which lost 5 bases and 3 bases, there was a span of 10 bases. The CDR3 nucleotides are TGTGCCAGCAGTAAGACAGAAGACTATGGCTACACCTTC. This gives the protein CASSKTEDYGYTF.

The chain joins TRBV10-3 to TRBJ1-2; D gene ambiguous. This CDR3 region has 15 residues. V was pared by 6 bases and J by 1 base, with 15 bases between. Germline lookup yields CDR1 ENHRY and CDR2 SYGVKD. CDR3 sequence: CAISERSVGNYGYTF. CDR3 sequence (DNA): TGTGCCATCAGCGAGAGAAGTGTCGGTAACTATGGCTACACCTTC.

The chain links TRBV12-3 or TRBV12-4 to TRBJ1-1, with D unclear. The CDR3 covers 13 residues. V dropped 3 bases and J dropped 1 base, with 6 bases sitting between them. CDR3 amino acids: CASSLAENTEAFF. The CDR3 bases are TGTGCCAGCAGTTTGGCAGAGAACACTGAAGCTTTCTTT.

The chain links TRBV19 to TRBJ1-2, with 9 bases matching TRBD1. J gave up 7 bases and V 7 bases, and 10 bases lay outside the gene matches. CDR3 length: 14 residues. CDR1 LNHDA and CDR2 SQIVND come from the germline V gene (reference sequence). CDR3 sequence: CASTGQGRIAGYTF. CDR3 DNA: TGTGCCAGTACCGGACAGGGGAGGATTGCTGGCTACACCTTC.

The genes are TRBV3-1 (or the pseudogene TRBV3-2) and TRBJ1-1; D might be TRBD1 (5 bases). The germline gives CDR1 LGHDT, CDR2 YNNKEL (reference sequence). There are 14 residues in the CDR3. Trimming removed 2 bases at V and 2 bases at J, with 9 bases between. CDR3: CASSQTDSNTEAFF. In DNA form, the CDR3 reads TGTGCCAGCAGCCAAACCGACAGTAACACTGAAGCTTTCTTT.

This chain joins TRBV2 and TRBJ2-7; a weak D match, TRBD1 (6 bases). V was trimmed by 4 bases and J by 4 bases, leaving 8 bases between them. This CDR3 comprises 12 residues. Germline values: CDR1 SNHLY, CDR2 FYNNEI. The CDR3 region is CASSVDRYEQYF. The DNA of the CDR3 is TGTGCCAGCAGTGTGGACAGATACGAGCAGTACTTC.

This clone was counted a single time. This chain joins TRBV2 and TRBJ1-3, with a possible D match to TRBD1 (6 bases). Between the trimmed V and J ends, which lost 8 bases and 4 bases, there was a span of 21 bases. The CDR3 runs 16 residues. CDR1 SNHLY and CDR2 FYNNEI come from the germline V gene. DNA of the CDR3: TGTGCCAGCCGCCCCTCGGGGGGGGCGGGAGGAAACACCATATATTTT. As protein: CASRPSGGAGGNTIYF.

The V gene is TRBV5-8, the J gene TRBJ2-3; 9 bases agree with TRBD2. Germline V gene data show CDR1 as SGHTS and CDR2 as YDEGEE. CDR3 length: 17 residues. J lost 5 bases, V lost 0 bases, and 10 bases had no gene match. CDR3 loop: CASSLGSAGGLKDTQYF. In DNA form, the CDR3 reads TGTGCCAGCAGCTTGGGATCCGCGGGGGGGCTGAAAGATACGCAGTATTTT.

The chain has TRBV28 and TRBJ1-2, with 7 bases matching TRBD1. V gave up 10 bases and J gave up 4 bases; unmatched junction bases: 6. Per germline, CDR1 MDHEN and CDR2 SYDVKM. The CDR3 totals 12 residues. The CDR3, as DNA: TGTGCCACCAAGGGACAGCTCTATGGCTACACCTTC. Its protein is CATKGQLYGYTF.

The chain joins TRBV3-1 (or the pseudogene TRBV3-2) to TRBJ2-7, with D tentatively TRBD1 or TRBD2 (6 bases each). V was cut by 1 base and J by 5 bases, with 12 bases left in between. CDR3 length equals 14 residues. Germline-derived CDR1 and CDR2 are LGHDT and YNNKEL (reference sequence). This CDR3 reads CASSQGGRGDEQYF. Written as DNA, the CDR3 is TGTGCCAGCAGCCAAGGAGGAAGGGGGGACGAGCAGTACTTC.

The chain combines TRBV7-2 with TRBJ1-1; 8 bases align to TRBD1. The CDR3 is 13 residues long. V lost 1 base, J lost 6 bases, and 1 base stayed unmatched. Per germline, CDR1 SGHTA and CDR2 FQGNSA. The CDR3 sequence is CASSLGDRPEAFF. The CDR3 nucleotides are TGTGCCAGCAGCTTAGGGGACAGGCCTGAAGCTTTCTTT.

The count of this clone is one. The V gene is TRBV4-2, the J gene TRBJ1-5; the match to TRBD1 covers 7 bases. The V gene's germline CDR1 is LGHNA and CDR2 YNFKEQ. After removal of 1 base from V and 2 bases from J, the junction contained 8 bases not matched to a gene. This CDR3 contains 17 residues. The CDR3 loop reads CASSQGGGQDGNQPQHF. The CDR3 nucleotides are TGTGCCAGCAGCCAAGGCGGAGGACAGGATGGCAATCAGCCCCAGCATTTT.

The V call is TRBV7-9, the J call TRBJ2-2; D not resolved. This CDR3 spans 13 amino acids. V lost 1 base to trimming and J lost 6 bases, with 6 bases between them. CDR1 SEHNR and CDR2 FQNEAQ come from the germline V gene (reference sequence). Written as DNA, the CDR3 is TGTGCCAGCAGCTTAGTAGGTCCCGGGGAGCTGTTTTTT. Encoded protein: CASSLVGPGELFF.

This chain joins TRBV5-8 and TRBJ1-2; D possibly corresponds to TRBD1 (6 bases). The germline CDR1 and CDR2 sequences are SGHTS and YDEGEE. The CDR3 extends over 14 amino acids. V was cut by 2 bases and J by 2 bases, with 10 bases left in between. The CDR3 DNA follows: TGTGCCAGCAGCTTTTGGGGACACAACTATGGCTACACCTTC. Its translation: CASSFWGHNYGYTF.

The chain is built from TRBV29-1 and TRBJ2-1; no firm D call. V lost 4 bases to trimming and J lost 8 bases, with 9 bases between them. CDR3 length: 11 amino acids. Germline CDR1 SQVTM, CDR2 ANQGSEA. DNA of the CDR3: TGCAGCGTTGGTGGATCCCATGAGCAGTTCTTC. Its translation is CSVGGSHEQFF.

This chain links TRBV29-1 with TRBJ2-1; D is possibly TRBD1 or TRBD2 (5 bases each). This CDR3 has 14 amino acids. Germline CDR1 SQVTM, CDR2 ANQGSEA. The V and J ends lost 6 bases and 3 bases respectively, with 15 bases between them. CDR3 sequence: CSVRRSGLYNEQFF. CDR3 DNA: TGCAGCGTCAGAAGATCGGGGCTCTACAATGAGCAGTTCTTC.

DNA for the CDR3: TGCGCCAGCAGCCCTCGACAGGGTACTAATGAAAAACTGTTTTTT. Its translation: CASSPRQGTNEKLFF. This chain uses TRBV4-3 with TRBJ1-4, with 7 nucleotides matching TRBD1. The V gene end was trimmed by 4 bases and the J gene end by 2 bases; junction bases not matched to a gene: 4. The germline V gene has CDR1 LGHNA and CDR2 YSLEER. The CDR3 is 15 residues long.

This clone has a single count. The chain recombines TRBV4-1 with TRBJ2-5, with D tentatively TRBD1 (7 bases). V dropped 0 bases and J dropped 3 bases, with 23 bases sitting between them. The V gene's germline CDR1 is MGHRA and CDR2 YSYEKL. The CDR3 is 19 residues long. The CDR3 sequence is CASSQDPAQGGMEKETQYF. CDR3 sequence (DNA): TGCGCCAGCAGCCAAGATCCCGCGCAGGGGGGAATGGAAAAAGAGACCCAGTACTTC.

CDR3 in DNA: TGTGCCAGCAGCCTAGGGGGACAGGGGGACACTGAAGCTTTCTTT. It codes for CASSLGGQGDTEAFF. The J gene is TRBJ1-1, the V gene TRBV28, with 11 nucleotides matching TRBD1. Germline CDR1 reads MDHEN; CDR2 reads SYDVKM. The J segment lost 3 bases and the V segment lost 6 bases, leaving 6 bases of the junction unmatched. The CDR3 is made up of 15 amino acids.

The rearrangement uses TRBV7-8 and TRBJ1-1; D is unresolved. The germline CDR1 and CDR2 sequences are SGHVS and FQNEAQ. Trimming stripped 2 bases from V and 1 base from J, with 8 bases between. The CDR3 runs 14 residues. CDR3: CASSLQAGNTEAFF. Here the CDR3 DNA reads TGTGCCAGCAGCTTACAGGCTGGGAACACTGAAGCTTTCTTT. Using reference TRBV7-8 and TRBJ1-1 for the parts outside the CDR3, the full variable domain is GAGVSQSPRYKVAKRGQDVALRCDPISGHVSLFWYQQALGQGPEFLTYFQNEAQLDKSGLPSDRFFAERPEGSVSTLKIQRTQQEDSAVYLCASSLQAGNTEAFFGQGTRLTVV.

J is TRBJ2-7 and V is TRBV18; 8 bases are a match to TRBD2. CDR1 and CDR2 from the germline V gene are KGHSH and LQKENI. V was clipped by 3 bases and J by 6 bases; unmatched bases: 7. The CDR3 totals 14 residues. The CDR3 region has the DNA TGTGCCAGCTCACCGGGGACTAGAAACCTCGAGCAGTACTTC. The encoded protein is CASSPGTRNLEQYF.